Listed below are T cell receptor beta chains from one sample, sequenced in a study of T-cell reconstitution after alpha-beta-depleted transplantation in children. TCRdb reanalysed the PCR reads using MiXCR and keeps one entry per CDR3 protein. In the table there are 150,000 to 200,000 distinct CDR3 sequences, 13% to 15% of which are singletons. The sample here was PBMCs from the stem cell graft donor, taken from the stem cell graft. Every receptor here comes from a human donor who donated a stem cell graft to a child with acute lymphoblastic leukemia. The conserved cysteine and the conserved F or W are not part of the CDR3 here. Each record gives: V gene, J gene, CDR3 protein.

V: TRBV12-3/TRBV12-4
J: TRBJ2-4
CDR3: ASSLTGGSVKNIQY

V: TRBV6-5
J: TRBJ2-5
CDR3: ASRVKGAETQY

V: TRBV29-1
J: TRBJ2-3
CDR3: SSSSGIRVDTQY

V: TRBV29-1
J: TRBJ1-2
CDR3: SVDKASYGYT

V: TRBV10-3
J: TRBJ1-2
CDR3: AINPTGNYGYT

V: TRBV5-5
J: TRBJ2-7
CDR3: ASSVRLAGSYEQY

V: TRBV5-1
J: TRBJ2-7
CDR3: ASSLGPGQGAHEQY

V: TRBV6-2/TRBV6-3
J: TRBJ2-7
CDR3: ASSYRAGGREPY

V: TRBV20-1
J: TRBJ2-1
CDR3: SARTSDYNEQF

V: TRBV24-1
J: TRBJ2-2
CDR3: ATSDLQGDRATLTAGTGELF

V: TRBV5-1
J: TRBJ1-1
CDR3: ASSLERDLNTEAF

V: TRBV18
J: TRBJ1-5
CDR3: ASSRGVSNQPQH

V: TRBV7-9
J: TRBJ2-1
CDR3: ASSSNRGQVLRDEQF